The 15 T cell receptor beta chains listed next were all sequenced from one sample in a study of T-cell reconstitution after alpha-beta-depleted transplantation in children. Using unique molecular identifiers, the investigators prepared the TCRbeta library. TCRdb ran MiXCR on the PCR reads and lists one entry per CDR3 protein. The table records hundreds of thousands of distinct CDR3 sequences, 20% to 25% of them present only once. Specimen: PBMCs, mostly from graft donor cells, collected 360 days after TCRalphabeta/CD19-depleted stem cell transplant. These receptors came from a boy in the first two years of life who had a stem cell transplant for acute myeloid leukemia, so the T cells may come from the graft donor.

V usage is TRBV7-7 and J usage is TRBJ2-3; D ambiguous. The CDR3 covers 13 residues. CDR1 SSHAT and CDR2 FNYEAQ come from the germline V gene (reference sequence). V lost 5 bases to trimming and J lost 10 bases, with 16 bases between them. The CDR3: CASSPEWGNAQYF. CDR3 nucleotides: TGTGCCAGCAGCCCCGAGTGGGGAAACGCGCAGTATTTT.

This clonotype was seen repeatedly, ten times or more. The J gene is TRBJ2-4, the V gene TRBV20-1, with 8 nucleotides matching TRBD1. Germline V lookup: CDR1 DFQATT, CDR2 SNEGSKA (reference sequence). This CDR3 contains 16 residues. With V trimmed by 4 bases and J by 1 base, 9 bases remained unmatched. The CDR3 coding sequence is TGCAGTGCTACGGACAGGGAAGTGGGGGCCAAAAACATTCAGTACTTC. This sequence encodes CSATDREVGAKNIQYF.

The rearrangement uses TRBV15 and TRBJ2-1, with 9 bases lining up with TRBD1. The CDR3 spans 20 residues. CDR1 and CDR2 (germline): LNHNV, YYDKDF (reference sequence). V dropped 0 bases and J dropped 0; count of bases not matched to a gene: 12. As DNA, the CDR3 is TGTGCCACCAGCAGAGATTATCGGACAGGGGTACTAAGCTCCTACAATGAGCAGTTCTTC. It specifies CATSRDYRTGVLSSYNEQFF.

The chain is built from TRBV20-1 and TRBJ2-5, with 7 bases fitting TRBD2. This CDR3 region has 17 residues. With 0 bases clipped from V and 5 bases from J, the junction kept 15 bases outside the gene matches. The germline CDR1 and CDR2 sequences are DFQATT and SNEGSKA (reference sequence). The CDR3 here is CSARDVASGGLVETQYF. The CDR3 region has the DNA TGCAGTGCTAGAGATGTCGCTAGCGGAGGTTTAGTGGAGACCCAGTACTTC.

This sequence joins TRBV9 and TRBJ2-1, with 7 bases that match TRBD1. The CDR3 covers 16 residues. Germline V CDR1 and CDR2: SGDLS, YYNGEE. V shed 0 bases, J shed 0 bases, and the junction held 3 bases outside the gene matches. The CDR3 sequence: CASSVEDRSSYNEQFF. Written as DNA, the CDR3 is TGTGCCAGCAGCGTAGAGGACAGGAGCTCCTACAATGAGCAGTTCTTC. Full variable domain (rest looked up from reference TRBV9 and TRBJ2-1): DSGVTQTPKHLITATGQRVTLRCSPRSGDLSVYWYQQSLDQGLQFLIQYYNGEERAKGNILERFSAQQFPDLHSELNLSSLELGDSALYFCASSVEDRSSYNEQFFGPGTRLTVL.

This clonotype came up many times. CDR3 nucleotides: TGTGCCAGCAGCGAAGGGACAGGGCCTTATAGCAATCAGCCCCAGCATTTT. As protein: CASSEGTGPYSNQPQHF. This chain links TRBV11-1 with TRBJ1-5; 9 positions match TRBD1. Germline CDR1 is SGHAT and CDR2 is FQDESV (reference sequence). CDR3 length: 17 residues. With 5 bases clipped from V and 0 bases from J, the junction kept 8 bases outside the gene matches.

The gene calls are TRBV7-2 and TRBJ2-5; 14 bases line up with TRBD2. V was pared by 2 bases and J by 4 bases, with 3 bases of the junction left unmatched. The CDR3 loop spans 16 amino acids. The V gene's germline CDR1 is SGHTA and CDR2 FQGNSA. This CDR3 is CASSLPGLAGGETQYF. The CDR3, as DNA: TGTGCCAGCAGCTTACCCGGACTAGCGGGGGGAGAGACCCAGTACTTC. The full variable domain, rest sourced from reference TRBV7-2 and TRBJ2-5, is GAGVSQSPSNKVTEKGKDVELRCDPISGHTALYWYRQSLGQGLEFLIYFQGNSAPDKSGLPSDRFSAERTGGSVSTLTIQRTQQEDSAVYLCASSLPGLAGGETQYFGPGTRLLVL.

The V and J genes are TRBV28 and TRBJ1-1, with D possibly TRBD1 on 5 matching bases. Trimming left V 6 bases short and J 0 bases short, with 17 bases between. Germline lookup yields CDR1 MDHEN and CDR2 SYDVKM. The CDR3 runs to 16 residues. This CDR3 is CASSYRGDTMNTEAFF. In DNA, the CDR3 is TGTGCCAGCAGCTACCGAGGGGATACTATGAACACTGAAGCTTTCTTT. Full variable domain (remainder filled in from reference TRBV28 and TRBJ1-1): DVKVTQSSRYLVKRTGEKVFLECVQDMDHENMFWYRQDPGLGLRLIYFSYDVKMKEKGDIPEGYSVSREKKERFSLILESASTNQTSMYLCASSYRGDTMNTEAFFGQGTRLTVV.

The chain recombines TRBV11-2 with TRBJ2-5; D is uncertain. The CDR3 covers 16 residues. V lost 0 bases and J 3 bases, leaving 14 bases between the germline ends. CDR1 and CDR2 (germline): SGHAT, FQNNGV. The CDR3 DNA follows: TGTGCCAGCAGCTTAGACGGTTACCGCACCAAAGAGACCCAGTACTTC. It translates to CASSLDGYRTKETQYF.

There are many counts of this clonotype. The chain has TRBV19 and TRBJ2-1; D ambiguous. The V and J ends lost 8 bases and 0 bases respectively, with 14 bases between them. The CDR3 sequence is 15 residues long. Germline CDR1 and CDR2: LNHDA and SQIVND (reference sequence). This CDR3 reads CASGPTAISYNEQFF. CDR3 DNA: TGTGCCAGTGGTCCGACTGCTATCTCCTACAATGAGCAGTTCTTC.

This clonotype came up a few times. The chain is built from TRBV5-1 and TRBJ1-1; D possibly corresponds to TRBD1 (5 bases). CDR1 and CDR2 (germline): SGHRS, YFSETQ. V was cut by 0 bases and J by 3 bases, with 6 bases left in between. CDR3 length: 13 amino acids. The CDR3 here is CASSLGQHTEAFF. The CDR3 DNA follows: TGCGCCAGCAGCTTGGGACAGCACACTGAAGCTTTCTTT.

This clonotype was recorded at least ten times. This rearrangement joins TRBV29-1 to TRBJ2-1; TRBD1 matches at 7 bases. CDR1 is SQVTM and CDR2 is ANQGSEA in the germline V gene. V lost 4 bases and J lost 7; bases outside the gene matches: 7. The CDR3 has 13 residues. The CDR3 DNA reads TGCAGCGTTGCGGACAGGTTGATGAATGAGCAGTTCTTC. Translated, it gives CSVADRLMNEQFF.

V gene TRBV6-2 or TRBV6-3 combines with J gene TRBJ2-7; TRBD1 agrees at 7 bases. Looked up from germline, CDR1 is MNHEY and CDR2 is SVGEGT. With 6 bases clipped from V and 5 bases from J, the junction kept 1 base outside the gene matches. This CDR3 comprises 11 residues. The CDR3 loop is CASRGTDEQYV. In nucleotides, the CDR3 is TGTGCCAGCAGGGGGACAGACGAGCAGTACGTC.

This clonotype has a handful of counts. The chain has TRBV20-1 and TRBJ2-5; D unresolved. The V end was cut by 5 bases, the J end by 5 bases, with 12 bases between. Germline V gene lookup returns CDR1 DFQATT and CDR2 SNEGSKA (reference sequence). This CDR3 comprises 12 residues. CDR3 in DNA: TGCAGTGCTGGCCCTGTGTCTGAGACCCAGTACTTC. Protein product: CSAGPVSETQYF.

This clonotype was found a few times. The chain joins TRBV20-1 to TRBJ2-7; D is possibly TRBD1 (7 bases). With 6 bases removed from V and 4 bases from J, the gap between germline ends came to 19 bases. Looked up from germline, CDR1 is DFQATT and CDR2 is SNEGSKA (reference sequence). The CDR3 consists of 14 residues. The CDR3 sequence is CSAAGQPHLYEQYF. CDR3 nucleotide sequence: TGCAGTGCGGCGGGACAGCCCCATTTGTACGAGCAGTACTTC.